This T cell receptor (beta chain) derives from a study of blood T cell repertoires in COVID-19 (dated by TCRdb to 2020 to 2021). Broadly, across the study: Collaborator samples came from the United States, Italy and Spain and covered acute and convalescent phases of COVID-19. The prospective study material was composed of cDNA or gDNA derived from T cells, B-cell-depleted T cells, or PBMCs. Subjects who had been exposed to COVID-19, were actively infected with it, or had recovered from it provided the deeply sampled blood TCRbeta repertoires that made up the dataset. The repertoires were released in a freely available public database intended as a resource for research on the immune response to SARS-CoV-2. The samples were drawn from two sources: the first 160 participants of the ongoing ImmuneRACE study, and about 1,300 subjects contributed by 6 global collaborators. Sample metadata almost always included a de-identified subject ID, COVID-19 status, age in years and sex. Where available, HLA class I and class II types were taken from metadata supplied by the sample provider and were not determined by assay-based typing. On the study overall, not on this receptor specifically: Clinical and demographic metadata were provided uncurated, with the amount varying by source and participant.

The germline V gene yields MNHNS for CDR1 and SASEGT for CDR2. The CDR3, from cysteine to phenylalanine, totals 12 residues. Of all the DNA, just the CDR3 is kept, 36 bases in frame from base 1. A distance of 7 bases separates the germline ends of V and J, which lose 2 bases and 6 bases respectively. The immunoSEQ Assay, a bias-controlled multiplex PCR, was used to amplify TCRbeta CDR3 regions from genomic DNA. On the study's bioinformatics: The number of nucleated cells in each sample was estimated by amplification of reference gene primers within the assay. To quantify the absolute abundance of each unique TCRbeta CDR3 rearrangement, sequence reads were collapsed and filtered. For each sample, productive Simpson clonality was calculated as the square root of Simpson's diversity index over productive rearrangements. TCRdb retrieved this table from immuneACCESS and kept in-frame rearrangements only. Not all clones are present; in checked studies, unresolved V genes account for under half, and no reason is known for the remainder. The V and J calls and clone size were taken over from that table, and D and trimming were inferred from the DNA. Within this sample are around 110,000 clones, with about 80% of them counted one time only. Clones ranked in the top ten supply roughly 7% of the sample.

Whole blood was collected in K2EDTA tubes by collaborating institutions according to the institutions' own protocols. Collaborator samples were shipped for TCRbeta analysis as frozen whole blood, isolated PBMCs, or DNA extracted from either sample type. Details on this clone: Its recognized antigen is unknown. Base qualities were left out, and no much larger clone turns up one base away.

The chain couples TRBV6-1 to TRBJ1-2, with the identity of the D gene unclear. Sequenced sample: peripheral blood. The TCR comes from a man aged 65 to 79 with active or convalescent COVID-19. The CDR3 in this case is CASSEHSDGYTF. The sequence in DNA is TGTGCCAGCAGTGAACACTCGGATGGCTACACCTTC.